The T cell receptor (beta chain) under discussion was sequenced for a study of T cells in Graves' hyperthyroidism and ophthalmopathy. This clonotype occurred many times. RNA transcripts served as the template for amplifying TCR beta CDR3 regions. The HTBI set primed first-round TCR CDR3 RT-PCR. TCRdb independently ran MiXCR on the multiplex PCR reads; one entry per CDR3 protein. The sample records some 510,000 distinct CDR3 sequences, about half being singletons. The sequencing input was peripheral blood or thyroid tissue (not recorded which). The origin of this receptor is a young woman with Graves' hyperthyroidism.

The CDR3 coding sequence is TGCGCCAGCAGTTCGCGGGCCAGCTATGGCTACACCTTC. Its translation is CASSSRASYGYTF. The V call is TRBV10-2, the J call TRBJ1-2; D is unclear. Between the trimmed V and J ends, which lost 5 bases and 4 bases, there was a span of 11 bases. CDR3 length: 13 amino acids. Germline V gene data show CDR1 as WSHSY and CDR2 as SAAADI.